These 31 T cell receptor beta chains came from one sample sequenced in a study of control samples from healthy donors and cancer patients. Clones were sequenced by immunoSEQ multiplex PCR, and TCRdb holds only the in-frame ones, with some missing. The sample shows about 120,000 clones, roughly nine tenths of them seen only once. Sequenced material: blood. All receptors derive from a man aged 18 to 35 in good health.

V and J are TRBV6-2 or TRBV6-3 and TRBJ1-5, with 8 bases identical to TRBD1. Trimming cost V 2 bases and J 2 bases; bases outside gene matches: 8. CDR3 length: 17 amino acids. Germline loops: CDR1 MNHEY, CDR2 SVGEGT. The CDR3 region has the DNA TGTGCCAGCAGTTACCCCCCAGGGGGCATTCGCAATCAGCCCCAGCATTTT. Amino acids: CASSYPPGGIRNQPQHF.

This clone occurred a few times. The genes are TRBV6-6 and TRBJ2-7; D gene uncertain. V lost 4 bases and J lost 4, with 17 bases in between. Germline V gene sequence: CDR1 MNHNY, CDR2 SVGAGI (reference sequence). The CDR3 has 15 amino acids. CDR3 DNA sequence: TGTGCCAGCAGTTTTAAAGAACCGTCGACTTACGAGCAGTACTTC. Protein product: CASSFKEPSTYEQYF.

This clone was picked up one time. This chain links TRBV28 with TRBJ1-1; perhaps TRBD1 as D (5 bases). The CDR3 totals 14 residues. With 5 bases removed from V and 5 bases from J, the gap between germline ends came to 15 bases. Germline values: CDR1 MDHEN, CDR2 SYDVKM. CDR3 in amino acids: CASSPPDRVTEAFF. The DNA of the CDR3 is TGTGCCAGCAGTCCTCCTGACAGAGTAACTGAAGCTTTCTTT.

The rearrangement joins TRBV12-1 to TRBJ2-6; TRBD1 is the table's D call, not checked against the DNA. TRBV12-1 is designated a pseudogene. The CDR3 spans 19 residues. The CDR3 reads CASSFAAGGTDSGANVLTF. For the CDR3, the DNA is TGTGCCAGCAGCTTTGCGGCAGGGGGAACGGACTCTGGGGCCAACGTCCTGACTTTC.

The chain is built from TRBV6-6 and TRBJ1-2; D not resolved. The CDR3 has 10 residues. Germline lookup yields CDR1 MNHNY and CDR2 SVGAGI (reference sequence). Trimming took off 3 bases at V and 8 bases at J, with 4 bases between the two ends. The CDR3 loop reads CASSYRGYTF. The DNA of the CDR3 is TGTGCCAGCAGTTATCGGGGCTACACCTTC.

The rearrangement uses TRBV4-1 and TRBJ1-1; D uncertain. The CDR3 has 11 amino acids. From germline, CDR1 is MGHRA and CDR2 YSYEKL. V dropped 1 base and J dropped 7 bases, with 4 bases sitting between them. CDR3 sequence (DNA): TGCGCCAGCAGCCAAGTGATTGAAGCTTTCTTT. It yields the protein CASSQVIEAFF.

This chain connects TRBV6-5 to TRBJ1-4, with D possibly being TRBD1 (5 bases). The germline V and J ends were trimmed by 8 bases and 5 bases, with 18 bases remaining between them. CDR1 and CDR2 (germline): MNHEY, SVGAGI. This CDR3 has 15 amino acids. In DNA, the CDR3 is TGTGCCAGCGAGCTTGTGACAGCCCAAAATGAAAAACTGTTTTTT. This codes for CASELVTAQNEKLFF.

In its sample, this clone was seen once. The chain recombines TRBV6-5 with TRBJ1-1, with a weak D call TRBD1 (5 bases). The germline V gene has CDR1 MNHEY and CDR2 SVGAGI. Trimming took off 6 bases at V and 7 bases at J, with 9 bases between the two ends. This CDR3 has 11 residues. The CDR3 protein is CASSRGGEAFF. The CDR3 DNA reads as TGTGCCAGCAGCCGCGGGGGTGAAGCTTTCTTT.

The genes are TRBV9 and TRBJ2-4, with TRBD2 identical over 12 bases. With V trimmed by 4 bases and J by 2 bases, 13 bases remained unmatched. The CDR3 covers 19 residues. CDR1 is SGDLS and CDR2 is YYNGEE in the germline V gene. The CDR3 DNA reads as TGTGCCAGCAGCTCCGACCCCCTAGCGGGAGGGCCTACCAAAAACATTCAGTACTTC. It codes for CASSSDPLAGGPTKNIQYF.

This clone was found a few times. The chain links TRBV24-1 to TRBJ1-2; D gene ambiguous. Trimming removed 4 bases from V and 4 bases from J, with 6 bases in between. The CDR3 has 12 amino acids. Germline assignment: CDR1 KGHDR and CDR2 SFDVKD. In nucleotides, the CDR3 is TGTGCCACCAGTGAGTTCGGCTATGGCTACACCTTC. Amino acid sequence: CATSEFGYGYTF.

CDR3 loop: CASSPPRAVIAGTLYNEQFF. As DNA, the CDR3 is TGTGCCAGCTCACCACCGCGGGCCGTGATAGCGGGTACCCTTTACAATGAGCAGTTCTTC. This chain links TRBV18 with TRBJ2-1, with 7 bases aligning to TRBD2. Germline lookup yields CDR1 KGHSH and CDR2 LQKENI. V gave up 0 bases and J gave up 4 bases; unmatched junction bases: 18. The CDR3 extends over 20 amino acids.

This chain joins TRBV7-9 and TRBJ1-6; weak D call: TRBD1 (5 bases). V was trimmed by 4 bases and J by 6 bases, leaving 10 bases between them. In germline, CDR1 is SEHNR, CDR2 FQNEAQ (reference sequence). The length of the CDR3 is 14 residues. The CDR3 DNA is TGTGCCAGCAGCTCCCAGGGAGTTAATTCACCCCTCCACTTT. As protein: CASSSQGVNSPLHF.

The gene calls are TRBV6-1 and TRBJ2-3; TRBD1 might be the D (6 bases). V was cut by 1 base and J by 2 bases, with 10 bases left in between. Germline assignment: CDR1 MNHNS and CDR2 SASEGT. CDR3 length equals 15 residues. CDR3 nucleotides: TGTGCCAGCAGTGAAGGAACAGGGTTCACAGATACGCAGTATTTT. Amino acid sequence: CASSEGTGFTDTQYF.

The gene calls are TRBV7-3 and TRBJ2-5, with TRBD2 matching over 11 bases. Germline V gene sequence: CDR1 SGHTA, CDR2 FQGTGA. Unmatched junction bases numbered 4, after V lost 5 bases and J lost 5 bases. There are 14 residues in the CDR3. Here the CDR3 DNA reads TGTGCCAGCAGCAGTGGGACTAGCGGTGAGACCCAGTACTTC. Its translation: CASSSGTSGETQYF.

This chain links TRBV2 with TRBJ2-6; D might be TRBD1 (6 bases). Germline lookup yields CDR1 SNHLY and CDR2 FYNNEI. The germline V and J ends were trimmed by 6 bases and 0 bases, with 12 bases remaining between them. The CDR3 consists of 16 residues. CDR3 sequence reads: CASRRQGGSGANVLTF. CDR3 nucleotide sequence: TGTGCCAGCAGGCGGCAAGGGGGCTCTGGGGCCAACGTCCTGACTTTC.

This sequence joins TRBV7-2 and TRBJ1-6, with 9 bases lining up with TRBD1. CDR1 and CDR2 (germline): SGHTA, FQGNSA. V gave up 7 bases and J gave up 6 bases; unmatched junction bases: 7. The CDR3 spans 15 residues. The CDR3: CASTAGTGSNSPLHF. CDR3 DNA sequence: TGTGCCAGCACCGCCGGGACAGGGTCTAATTCACCCCTCCACTTT.

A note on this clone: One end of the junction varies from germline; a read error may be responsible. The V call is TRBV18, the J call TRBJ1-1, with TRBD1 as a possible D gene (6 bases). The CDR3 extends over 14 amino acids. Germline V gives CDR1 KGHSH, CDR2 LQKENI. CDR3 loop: CASSPRTRDTETFF. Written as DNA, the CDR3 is TGTGCCAGCTCACCACGAACCCGGGACACTGAAACTTTCTTT.

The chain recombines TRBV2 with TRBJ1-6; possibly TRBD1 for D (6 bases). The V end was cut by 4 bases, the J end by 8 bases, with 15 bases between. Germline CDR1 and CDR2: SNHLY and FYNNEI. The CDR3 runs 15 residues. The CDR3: CASSGGWAGDSPLHF. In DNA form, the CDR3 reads TGTGCCAGCAGTGGAGGGTGGGCAGGGGATTCACCCCTCCACTTT.

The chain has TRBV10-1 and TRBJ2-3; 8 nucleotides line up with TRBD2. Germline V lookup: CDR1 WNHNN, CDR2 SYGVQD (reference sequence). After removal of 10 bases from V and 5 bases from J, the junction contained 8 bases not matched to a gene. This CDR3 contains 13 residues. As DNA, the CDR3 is TGCGCCACGGCTAGCGGGCCAAGAGATACGCAGTATTTT. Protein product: CATASGPRDTQYF.

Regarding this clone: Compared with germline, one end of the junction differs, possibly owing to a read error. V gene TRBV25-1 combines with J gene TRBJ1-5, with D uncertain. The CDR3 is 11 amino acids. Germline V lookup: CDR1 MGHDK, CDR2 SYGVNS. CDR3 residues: CASGDLQPQHF. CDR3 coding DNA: TGTGCCAGCGGTGATCTTCAGCCCCAGCATTTT.

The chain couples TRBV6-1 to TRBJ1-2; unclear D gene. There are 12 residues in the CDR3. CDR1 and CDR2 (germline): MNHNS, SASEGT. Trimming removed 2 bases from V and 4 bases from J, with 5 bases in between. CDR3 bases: TGTGCCAGCAGTGAATCGGGCTATGGCTACACCTTC. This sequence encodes CASSESGYGYTF.

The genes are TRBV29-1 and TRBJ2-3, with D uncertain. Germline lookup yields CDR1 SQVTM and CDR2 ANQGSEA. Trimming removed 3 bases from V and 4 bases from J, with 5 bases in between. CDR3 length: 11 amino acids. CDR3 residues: CSVDRADTQYF. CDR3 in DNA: TGCAGCGTTGACAGAGCAGATACGCAGTATTTT.

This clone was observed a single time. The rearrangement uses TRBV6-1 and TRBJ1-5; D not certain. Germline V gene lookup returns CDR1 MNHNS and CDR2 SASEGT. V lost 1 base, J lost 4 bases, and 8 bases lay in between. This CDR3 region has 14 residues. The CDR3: CASSEGQANQPQHF. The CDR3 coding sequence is TGTGCCAGCAGTGAAGGTCAGGCAAATCAGCCCCAGCATTTT.

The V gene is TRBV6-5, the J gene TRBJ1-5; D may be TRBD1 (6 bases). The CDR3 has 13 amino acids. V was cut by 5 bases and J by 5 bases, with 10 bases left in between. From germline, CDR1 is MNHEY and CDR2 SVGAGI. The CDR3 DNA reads TGTGCCAGCAGTCCACAGGGTTATCAGCCCCAGCATTTT. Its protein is CASSPQGYQPQHF.

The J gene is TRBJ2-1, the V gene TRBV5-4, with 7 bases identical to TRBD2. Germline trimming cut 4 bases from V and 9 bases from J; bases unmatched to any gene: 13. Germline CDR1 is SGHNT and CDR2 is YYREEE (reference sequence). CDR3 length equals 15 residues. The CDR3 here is CASSQGSLAEGEQFF. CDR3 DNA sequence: TGTGCCAGCAGCCAAGGTTCGCTAGCGGAGGGTGAGCAGTTCTTC.

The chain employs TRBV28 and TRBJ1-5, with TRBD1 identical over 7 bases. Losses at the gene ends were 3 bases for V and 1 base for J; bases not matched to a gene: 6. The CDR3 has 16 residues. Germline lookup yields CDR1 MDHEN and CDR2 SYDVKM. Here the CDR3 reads CASSFLKTGSNQPQHF. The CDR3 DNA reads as TGTGCCAGCAGTTTCCTAAAGACAGGGAGCAATCAGCCCCAGCATTTT.

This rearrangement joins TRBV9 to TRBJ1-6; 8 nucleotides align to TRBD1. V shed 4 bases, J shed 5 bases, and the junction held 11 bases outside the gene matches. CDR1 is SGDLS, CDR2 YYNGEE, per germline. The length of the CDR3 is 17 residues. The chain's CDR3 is CASSISGGAGDNSPLHF. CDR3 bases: TGTGCCAGCAGCATTTCAGGGGGCGCCGGCGATAATTCACCCCTCCACTTT.

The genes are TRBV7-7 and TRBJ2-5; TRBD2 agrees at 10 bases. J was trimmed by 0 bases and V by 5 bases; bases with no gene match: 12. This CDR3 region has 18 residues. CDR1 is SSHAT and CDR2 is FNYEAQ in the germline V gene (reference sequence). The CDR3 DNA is TGTGCCAGCAGCAACTCACCCGGACTAGCGGCTTACCAAGAGACCCAGTACTTC. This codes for CASSNSPGLAAYQETQYF. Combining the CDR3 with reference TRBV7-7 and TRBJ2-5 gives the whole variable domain GAGVSQSPRYKVTKRGQDVTLRCDPISSHATLYWYQQALGQGPEFLTYFNYEAQPDKSGLPSDRFSAERPEGSISTLTIQRTEQRDSAMYRCASSNSPGLAAYQETQYFGPGTRLLVL.

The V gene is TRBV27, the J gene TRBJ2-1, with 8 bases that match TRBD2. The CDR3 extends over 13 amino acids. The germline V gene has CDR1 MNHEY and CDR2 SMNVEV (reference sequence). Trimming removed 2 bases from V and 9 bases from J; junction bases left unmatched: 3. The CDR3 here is CASSLSGRAEQFF. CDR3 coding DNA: TGTGCCAGCAGTTTAAGCGGGAGAGCTGAGCAGTTCTTC.

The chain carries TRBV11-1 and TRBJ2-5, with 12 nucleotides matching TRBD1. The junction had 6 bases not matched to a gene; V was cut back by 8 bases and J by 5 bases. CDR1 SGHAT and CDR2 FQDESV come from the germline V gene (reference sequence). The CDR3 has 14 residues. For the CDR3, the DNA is TGTGCCAGCGGCAGGGACAGGGGGCGCGAGACCCAGTACTTC. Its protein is CASGRDRGRETQYF.

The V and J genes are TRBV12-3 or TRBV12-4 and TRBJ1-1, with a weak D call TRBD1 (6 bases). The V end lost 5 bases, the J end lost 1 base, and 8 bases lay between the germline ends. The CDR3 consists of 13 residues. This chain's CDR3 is CASSRQENTEAFF. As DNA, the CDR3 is TGTGCCAGCAGTCGACAGGAGAACACTGAAGCTTTCTTT.